The next 17 T cell receptor beta chains were all read from a single sample in a study of T-cell reconstitution after alpha-beta-depleted transplantation in children. Unique molecular identifiers were used in preparing the TCRbeta library. TCRdb recomputed calls from the PCR reads with MiXCR, one row per CDR3 protein. Here the sample spans a few hundred thousand distinct CDR3 sequences, around 46% being singletons. Here the sequenced sample was PBMCs, taken before TCRalphabeta/CD19-depleted stem cell transplant. These receptors originate from a girl under 10 years old with aplastic anemia, due to receive a stem cell transplant.

This clonotype has at least ten counts. This rearrangement joins TRBV29-1 to TRBJ2-3, with D perhaps matching TRBD1 (6 bases). Per germline, CDR1 SQVTM and CDR2 ANQGSEA. This CDR3 spans 14 amino acids. V was clipped by 7 bases and J by 2 bases, with 16 bases between them. CDR3 nucleotides: TGCAGCGCTCAACAGGGTCCCATCACAGATACGCAGTATTTT. Residues: CSAQQGPITDTQYF.

The chain couples TRBV5-1 to TRBJ1-4; 7 bases map to TRBD1. Germline V gene sequence: CDR1 SGHRS, CDR2 YFSETQ. V shed 1 base and J 7 bases; nucleotides not matched to a gene: 4. The CDR3 totals 14 residues. The CDR3 nucleotides read TGCGCCAGCAGCTTGTCAGGGGGGACTGAAAAACTGTTTTTT. Protein product: CASSLSGGTEKLFF.

This clonotype was seen a handful of times. The rearrangement joins TRBV7-3 to TRBJ2-1, with D possibly TRBD2 on 6 matching bases. Looked up from germline, CDR1 is SGHTA and CDR2 is FQGTGA. The V gene lost 4 bases and the J gene lost 0 bases, with 10 bases spanning the gap. The CDR3 totals 15 residues. The CDR3 region has the DNA TGTGCCAGCAGCTACTCGACTAGCTCCTACAATGAGCAGTTCTTC. Amino acid sequence: CASSYSTSSYNEQFF.

This clonotype is a singleton in its sample. This chain uses TRBV29-1 with TRBJ2-7; 8 positions match TRBD1. This CDR3 comprises 12 residues. The trim removed 7 bases at V and 4 bases at J, leaving 6 bases unmatched. Germline CDR1 and CDR2: SQVTM and ANQGSEA. The chain's CDR3 is CSAIQGDYEQYF. CDR3 DNA: TGCAGCGCGATACAGGGGGATTACGAGCAGTACTTC.

This clonotype was counted between two and nine times. The DNA of the CDR3 is TGTGCCAGCAGCCTAAGAGCCCTAGCTACCGGGGAGCTGTTTTTT. This translates into CASSLRALATGELFF. This sequence joins TRBV4-2 and TRBJ2-2; D is possibly TRBD2 (5 bases). V lost 4 bases and J 5 bases, leaving 14 bases between the germline ends. Germline V lookup: CDR1 LGHNA, CDR2 YNFKEQ. This CDR3 contains 15 residues.

This clonotype has just one count. The CDR3 nucleotides are TGCAGTGCCCAACCTACCAGCGTCGCCTACGAGCAGTACTTC. Translated: CSAQPTSVAYEQYF. The J gene is TRBJ2-7, the V gene TRBV20-1; D not certain. Germline V gene lookup returns CDR1 DFQATT and CDR2 SNEGSKA (reference sequence). V gave up 6 bases and J gave up 2 bases, with 17 bases separating them. The CDR3 covers 14 residues.

This clonotype was seen ten or more times. The chain employs TRBV29-1 and TRBJ2-7, with no clear D. The CDR3 extends over 12 amino acids. The ends were cut back, 3 bases at V and 2 bases at J, with 8 bases in the middle. Germline-derived CDR1 and CDR2 are SQVTM and ANQGSEA. CDR3 DNA: TGCAGCGTTGAGTCCTTCACCTACGAGCAGTACTTC. Amino acids: CSVESFTYEQYF.

This sequence joins TRBV6-1 and TRBJ2-7; 8 bases match TRBD1. This CDR3 has 15 amino acids. With 6 bases clipped from V and 7 bases from J, the junction kept 14 bases outside the gene matches. Looked up from germline, CDR1 is MNHNS and CDR2 is SASEGT. CDR3 DNA sequence: TGTGCCAGCAGAGTCCGGGACAGGTCCCAATGGGAGCAGTACTTC. Its translation is CASRVRDRSQWEQYF.

In DNA, the CDR3 is TGCGCCAGCAGCCCCCTTCCCGCTTCCGGACTCGGCTCCTACAATGAGCAGTTCTTC. It specifies CASSPLPASGLGSYNEQFF. This chain connects TRBV5-1 to TRBJ2-1; perhaps TRBD2 as D (5 bases). Trimming cost V 4 bases and J 0 bases, with 23 bases left between them. CDR1 SGHRS and CDR2 YFSETQ come from the germline V gene. The CDR3 runs to 19 residues.

The chain has TRBV4-2 and TRBJ2-1, with D possibly matching TRBD1 (6 bases). CDR3 length: 16 residues. Germline CDR1 is LGHNA and CDR2 is YNFKEQ. Trimming removed 3 bases at V and 0 bases at J, with 12 bases between. In nucleotides, the CDR3 is TGTGCCAGCAGCCAGTTGGGGGCCAGCTCCTACAATGAGCAGTTCTTC. Amino acid sequence: CASSQLGASSYNEQFF.

V gene TRBV27 combines with J gene TRBJ2-7; 7 bases align to TRBD2. Germline V gene sequence: CDR1 MNHEY, CDR2 SMNVEV (reference sequence). Trimming removed 1 base from V and 3 bases from J; junction bases left unmatched: 6. The CDR3 is made up of 15 amino acids. The CDR3 DNA reads TGTGCCAGCAGTTTATATGCCGGACTAGTCTACGAGCAGTACTTC. This encodes CASSLYAGLVYEQYF.

The table lists this clonotype with many counts. The chain joins TRBV20-1 to TRBJ2-1; 8 bases align to TRBD2. There are 14 residues in the CDR3. J lost 8 bases, V lost 6 bases, and 12 bases had no gene match. Germline V gene data show CDR1 as DFQATT and CDR2 as SNEGSKA (reference sequence). The CDR3 DNA reads TGCAGTGCCAACCGGGGGGGGGCTCGGGATGAGCAGTTCTTC. It specifies CSANRGGARDEQFF.

The table lists this clonotype with a few counts. The rearrangement joins TRBV27 to TRBJ1-5, with a weak D call TRBD1 (5 bases). Germline V gives CDR1 MNHEY, CDR2 SMNVEV (reference sequence). There are 16 residues in the CDR3. V dropped 7 bases and J dropped 0 bases, with 16 bases sitting between them. Written as DNA, the CDR3 is TGTGCCAGCAATCCGCGGGGGACCCATAGCAATCAGCCCCAGCATTTT. This encodes CASNPRGTHSNQPQHF.

The chain combines TRBV7-2 with TRBJ2-5; D possibly uses TRBD1 or TRBD2 (6 bases each). Germline V gene lookup returns CDR1 SGHTA and CDR2 FQGNSA. Trimming took off 2 bases at V and 5 bases at J, with 15 bases between the two ends. This CDR3 region has 15 residues. DNA for the CDR3: TGTGCCAGCAGCTTAAGGGGGGTGCCCCAGGAGACCCAGTACTTC. Its translation: CASSLRGVPQETQYF.

This clonotype was counted many times. The rearrangement joins TRBV20-1 to TRBJ2-3, with TRBD2 matching over 9 bases. The CDR3 extends over 15 amino acids. Germline values: CDR1 DFQATT, CDR2 SNEGSKA (reference sequence). The J segment lost 4 bases and the V segment lost 7 bases, leaving 12 bases of the junction unmatched. Written as DNA, the CDR3 is TGCAGTGGAATTGTACCGCTAGCGGGACCAGATACGCAGTATTTT. Translated, it gives CSGIVPLAGPDTQYF.

V is TRBV6-1 and J is TRBJ1-5; D possibly corresponds to TRBD1 (5 bases). The CDR3 is made up of 16 amino acids. Looked up from germline, CDR1 is MNHNS and CDR2 is SASEGT. The V gene lost 2 bases and the J gene lost 1 base, with 12 bases spanning the gap. The CDR3: CASSESRGESNQPQHF. For the CDR3, the DNA is TGTGCCAGCAGTGAATCTAGGGGCGAGAGCAATCAGCCCCAGCATTTT.

The gene calls are TRBV20-1 and TRBJ2-7; 12 nucleotides agree with TRBD2. CDR1 is DFQATT and CDR2 is SNEGSKA in the germline V gene (reference sequence). The V and J ends lost 5 bases and 0 bases, in that order; junction bases with no gene match: 14. The CDR3 totals 18 residues. CDR3 nucleotide sequence: TGCAGTGCTTTCCCGCTGGGGACTAGCGGGTGGAGCTCCTACGAGCAGTACTTC. Its translation: CSAFPLGTSGWSSYEQYF.